The 22 T cell receptor beta chains below were found in one sample sequenced in a study of T cells in localized non-small cell lung cancer. Clones were sequenced by immunoSEQ multiplex PCR, and TCRdb holds only the in-frame ones, with some missing. This sample has around 4,400 clones; 28% occur once, and the top ten carry about 5.3%. The material sequenced was lung tumor tissue, taken before any cancer treatment. These receptors all stem from a man aged 40-75 years with stage II lung adenocarcinoma.

The gene calls are TRBV5-1 and TRBJ2-1, with D tentatively TRBD1 or TRBD2 (6 bases each). The CDR3 loop spans 15 amino acids. Germline CDR1 SGHRS, CDR2 YFSETQ. V dropped 3 bases and J dropped 9 bases, with 19 bases sitting between them. CDR3 amino acids: CASSSLPLGGSEQFF. For the CDR3, the DNA is TGCGCCAGCAGCTCTCTACCCTTAGGGGGGAGTGAGCAGTTCTTC.

The chain recombines TRBV4-1 with TRBJ2-5; 15 bases align to TRBD2. CDR3 length: 17 residues. Per germline, CDR1 MGHRA and CDR2 YSYEKL. The V gene end was trimmed by 1 base and the J gene end by 2 bases; junction bases not matched to a gene: 2. CDR3 coding DNA: TGCGCCAGCAGCCAAGGGACTAGCGGGAGGGCACAAGAGACCCAGTACTTC. Translation gives CASSQGTSGRAQETQYF.

This clone came up a few times. The rearrangement links TRBV30 to TRBJ1-2; D is possibly TRBD1 (5 bases). The germline V and J ends were trimmed by 8 bases and 2 bases, with 15 bases remaining between them. The CDR3 covers 13 residues. The V gene's germline CDR1 is GTSNPN and CDR2 SVGIG (reference sequence). DNA of the CDR3: TGTGCCGGCCGGGAGGGGTTCAACTATGGCTACACCTTC. Translation: CAGREGFNYGYTF.

The chain is built from TRBV28 and TRBJ1-4; perhaps TRBD1 as D (5 bases). Trimming shortened V by 4 bases and J by 8 bases, and 23 bases separated the two germline ends. This CDR3 comprises 17 residues. Germline CDR1 reads MDHEN; CDR2 reads SYDVKM. CDR3 bases: TGTGCCAGCAGTTCTTTGGGACCAGTCTTCAGAGGGGAAAAACTGTTTTTT. Translating it yields CASSSLGPVFRGEKLFF. Filled out from reference TRBV28 and TRBJ1-4, the complete variable domain reads DVKVTQSSRYLVKRTGEKVFLECVQDMDHENMFWYRQDPGLGLRLIYFSYDVKMKEKGDIPEGYSVSREKKERFSLILESASTNQTSMYLCASSSLGPVFRGEKLFFGSGTQLSVL.

The chain carries TRBV6-8 and TRBJ2-1; D not resolved. CDR1 and CDR2 from the germline V gene are MNHGY and SAAAGT. V lost 2 bases to trimming and J lost 0 bases, with 8 bases between them. The CDR3 extends over 15 amino acids. This CDR3 is CASSYGASSYNEQFF. DNA of the CDR3: TGTGCCAGCAGTTACGGCGCCAGCTCCTACAATGAGCAGTTCTTC.

By frequency in the sample, this clone is medium-sized. This chain links TRBV9 with TRBJ1-3, with D possibly TRBD1 on 6 matching bases. The V and J ends lost 0 bases and 6 bases respectively, with 7 bases between them. The germline V gene has CDR1 SGDLS and CDR2 YYNGEE. This CDR3 has 13 amino acids. The CDR3 sequence is CASSVEGENTIYF. CDR3 bases: TGTGCCAGCAGCGTAGAGGGGGAAAACACCATATATTTT.

The chain is built from TRBV5-1 and TRBJ2-7; either TRBD1 or TRBD2 may supply D (5 bases each). The ends were cut back, 2 bases at V and 3 bases at J, with 15 bases in the middle. Germline values: CDR1 SGHRS, CDR2 YFSETQ. This CDR3 contains 15 residues. This CDR3 reads CASSFPHRGIYEQYF. The CDR3 DNA is TGCGCCAGCAGCTTTCCCCACCGGGGCATCTACGAGCAGTACTTC.

This clone was recorded a few times. The chain joins TRBV6-8 to TRBJ2-7; a weak D match, TRBD2 (6 bases). With 6 bases removed from V and 7 bases from J, the gap between germline ends came to 16 bases. This CDR3 is 13 amino acids long. The germline V gene encodes CDR1 MNHGY and CDR2 SAAAGT. The CDR3 DNA reads as TGTGCCAGCAGACACGGAGGGGTGCGAGAGCAGTACTTC. Its translation is CASRHGGVREQYF.

This clone was detected only once. The chain joins TRBV19 to TRBJ2-1; TRBD1 might be the D (6 bases). Trimming cost V 8 bases and J 5 bases, with 22 bases left between them. Germline CDR1 is LNHDA and CDR2 is SQIVND (reference sequence). The CDR3 contains 16 residues. CDR3 coding DNA: TGTGCCAGTGTGCTCGCGAAGGGGGTATCGAACAATGAGCAGTTCTTC. Protein: CASVLAKGVSNNEQFF.

The table lists this clone with a count of one. The chain carries TRBV5-1 and TRBJ2-2; 11 nucleotides agree with TRBD1. Germline values: CDR1 SGHRS, CDR2 YFSETQ. The CDR3 covers 16 residues. The J segment lost 5 bases and the V segment lost 4 bases, leaving 7 bases of the junction unmatched. This chain's CDR3 is CASSVTGTGGTGELFF. CDR3 DNA: TGCGCCAGCAGCGTAACCGGGACAGGGGGTACCGGGGAGCTGTTTTTT. Supplemented by reference TRBV5-1 and TRBJ2-2, the full variable domain reads KAGVTQTPRYLIKTRGQQVTLSCSPISGHRSVSWYQQTPGQGLQFLFEYFSETQRNKGNFPGRFSGRQFSNSRSEMNVSTLELGDSALYLCASSVTGTGGTGELFFGEGSRLTVL.

The genes are TRBV25-1 and TRBJ2-5, with D maybe TRBD2 (6 bases). Deletions cut 5 bases from V and 5 bases from J, with 18 bases between. The CDR3 extends over 15 amino acids. The germline V gene has CDR1 MGHDK and CDR2 SYGVNS. Here the CDR3 reads CASSPSRLGGETQYF. CDR3 DNA sequence: TGTGCCAGCAGTCCTTCGAGACTAGGAGGCGAGACCCAGTACTTC.

The chain couples TRBV19 to TRBJ1-5; D may be TRBD1 (6 bases). With 5 bases removed from V and 1 base from J, the gap between germline ends came to 21 bases. This CDR3 comprises 18 residues. The germline V gene has CDR1 LNHDA and CDR2 SQIVND (reference sequence). For the CDR3, the DNA is TGTGCCAGTAGTCATTCGATGAGATTTCAGGGGAGCAATCAGCCCCAGCATTTT. Amino acid sequence: CASSHSMRFQGSNQPQHF.

This clone was seen a handful of times. The chain combines TRBV6-7 with TRBJ2-3, with TRBD2 as a possible D gene (6 bases). TRBV6-7 is recorded as an ORF, its role being uncertain. This CDR3 has 17 amino acids. V dropped 7 bases and J dropped 1 base, with 21 bases sitting between them. CDR3 residues: CASNLWGRVAGTDTQYF. The CDR3 DNA is TGTGCCAGCAACCTTTGGGGTAGAGTAGCGGGCACAGATACGCAGTATTTT.

J is TRBJ1-1 and V is TRBV6-8; 9 bases map to TRBD1. CDR1 and CDR2 from the germline V gene are MNHGY and SAAAGT. This CDR3 contains 18 residues. The V and J ends lost 0 bases and 2 bases, in that order; junction bases with no gene match: 10. CDR3 sequence reads: CASSYSSIWTGENTEAFF. CDR3 nucleotide sequence: TGTGCCAGCAGTTACTCGAGTATCTGGACAGGGGAAAACACTGAAGCTTTCTTT.

This chain uses TRBV19 with TRBJ2-7, with D maybe TRBD2 (7 bases). This CDR3 has 13 amino acids. V was pared by 5 bases and J by 4 bases, with 12 bases between. Germline-derived CDR1 and CDR2 are LNHDA and SQIVND (reference sequence). The CDR3 spells CASSRGGSYEQYF. DNA for the CDR3: TGTGCCAGTAGTCGCGGGGGCAGTTACGAGCAGTACTTC.

The rearrangement links TRBV6-8 to TRBJ2-7, with D possibly matching TRBD1 (6 bases). The CDR3 loop spans 14 amino acids. The germline V gene has CDR1 MNHGY and CDR2 SAAAGT. V was clipped by 5 bases and J by 2 bases, with 13 bases between them. This chain's CDR3 is CASSPPGQPYEQYF. The CDR3 DNA follows: TGTGCCAGCAGTCCCCCCGGACAGCCCTACGAGCAGTACTTC.

The chain employs TRBV19 and TRBJ1-1; no firm D call. The germline V gene encodes CDR1 LNHDA and CDR2 SQIVND (reference sequence). The V end was cut by 10 bases, the J end by 4 bases, with 25 bases between. The CDR3 consists of 16 residues. DNA of the CDR3: TGTGCCACCGCAACGGGCTCCGCGGACCTTGTCACTGAAGCTTTCTTT. Translation: CATATGSADLVTEAFF.

In its sample, this clone ranks as medium-sized. CDR3 nucleotide sequence: TGTGCCAGCAGCCGGGAGACTAGCGGTCCCCTGGGTGAGCAGTTCTTC. Protein: CASSRETSGPLGEQFF. The chain recombines TRBV11-3 with TRBJ2-1, with 9 bases aligning to TRBD2. CDR1 and CDR2 from the germline V gene are SGHNT and YENEEA. The CDR3 contains 16 residues. V shed 5 bases, J shed 9 bases, and the junction held 14 bases outside the gene matches.

This clone has just a few counts. The chain joins TRBV14 to TRBJ2-3, with 9 bases that match TRBD2. CDR1 is SGHDN, CDR2 FVKESK, per germline. V shed 3 bases, J shed 5 bases, and the junction held 6 bases outside the gene matches. CDR3 length equals 15 residues. The CDR3 DNA sequence: TGTGCCAGCAGCCATGGAAGCGGGAGGCTAGATACGCAGTATTTT. Its protein product is CASSHGSGRLDTQYF.

This clone has a handful of counts. The rearrangement links TRBV18 to TRBJ2-2; 7 bases map to TRBD1. The germline CDR1 and CDR2 sequences are KGHSH and LQKENI. V lost 3 bases, J lost 2 bases, and 9 bases stayed unmatched. The CDR3 contains 17 residues. CDR3 in amino acids: CASSPSLDRSNTGELFF. Written as DNA, the CDR3 is TGTGCCAGCTCACCCTCCCTGGACAGGTCCAACACCGGGGAGCTGTTTTTT.

The chain uses TRBV6-8 and TRBJ1-2, with 8 bases identical to TRBD1. This CDR3 has 14 amino acids. The V gene end was trimmed by 5 bases and the J gene end by 4 bases; junction bases not matched to a gene: 6. The V gene's germline CDR1 is MNHGY and CDR2 SAAAGT. The CDR3 region has the DNA TGTGCCAGCAGTGACGGGACAGGAGCCTATGGCTACACCTTC. Its protein product is CASSDGTGAYGYTF.

This clone was recorded a few times. J is TRBJ2-5 and V is TRBV9; TRBD2 matches at 7 bases. J lost 5 bases, V lost 6 bases, and 4 bases had no gene match. Germline V lookup: CDR1 SGDLS, CDR2 YYNGEE. This CDR3 comprises 12 residues. The CDR3 nucleotides are TGTGCCAGCATGGAGGGAGGGGAGACCCAGTACTTC. Amino acid sequence: CASMEGGETQYF.